The rows below give T cell receptor beta chains drawn from one sample of a study of blood T cell repertoires in COVID-19. Produced via immunoSEQ multiplex PCR; TCRdb's table is partial and in-frame only. Of 180,000 or so clones detected, about nine tenths appear once; the ten largest clones hold around 1.5%. The sample comprised peripheral blood. Receptor source: a man aged 18 to 29 with active or convalescent COVID-19. The CDR3 runs from the conserved cysteine through the conserved F or W. D genes are given only for firm matches. Clone size is stated in some rows and not others, as once, few, many or a class when expanded.

cdr3_nt: TGTGCCAGTAGTCTCGGGACAGGGTCTAATTCACCCCTCCACTTT
cdr3_aa: CASSLGTGSNSPLHF
clone_size: NA
d_call: TRBD1
v_call: TRBV19
j_call: TRBJ1-6

cdr3_nt: TGTGCCAGCAAAGTGGGGGGGGGTACAAACACTGAAGCTTTCTTT
cdr3_aa: CASKVGGGTNTEAFF
clone_size: NA
d_call: NA
v_call: TRBV19
j_call: TRBJ1-1

cdr3_nt: TGTGCCAGCAGCCGGGCCAGGAATTCACCCCTCCACTTT
cdr3_aa: CASSRARNSPLHF
clone_size: NA
d_call: NA
v_call: TRBV3-1/TRBV3-2
j_call: TRBJ1-6

cdr3_nt: TGCGCCAGCAGTGAGTCGCCGCCAGTTGCAGGCACTGAAGCTTTCTTT
cdr3_aa: CASSESPPVAGTEAFF
clone_size: NA
d_call: NA
v_call: TRBV10-2
j_call: TRBJ1-1

cdr3_nt: TGTGCCAGCAGTTTGGCTGGGGAGTATCAGCCCCAGCATTTT
cdr3_aa: CASSLAGEYQPQHF
clone_size: NA
d_call: NA
v_call: TRBV28
j_call: TRBJ1-5

cdr3_nt: TGCGCCAGCAGCCAAGCAACAGGACAGGGGTCGCGTACGCAGTATTTT
cdr3_aa: CASSQATGQGSRTQYF
clone_size: once
d_call: TRBD1
v_call: TRBV4-3
j_call: TRBJ2-3

cdr3_nt: TGTGCCAGCAGCCCAATGGGGGCCTTCTATGGCTACACCTTC
cdr3_aa: CASSPMGAFYGYTF
clone_size: NA
d_call: NA
v_call: TRBV11-2
j_call: TRBJ1-2

cdr3_nt: TGTGCCAGTAGAGAAACAGGGGGCGTTCGCACAGATACGCAGTATTTT
cdr3_aa: CASRETGGVRTDTQYF
clone_size: NA
d_call: TRBD1
v_call: TRBV19
j_call: TRBJ2-3

cdr3_nt: TGTGCCAGCAGCTTATCTGGACAGGGTCTTTACGAGCAGTACTTC
cdr3_aa: CASSLSGQGLYEQYF
clone_size: NA
d_call: TRBD1
v_call: TRBV11-2
j_call: TRBJ2-7

cdr3_nt: TGTGCCTGGAGTCCCGCGGGGGGACATCAGCCCCAGCATTTT
cdr3_aa: CAWSPAGGHQPQHF
clone_size: NA
d_call: NA
v_call: TRBV30
j_call: TRBJ1-5

cdr3_nt: TGTGCTAGTGGTTTGGGGCAGGGCAACACCGGGGAGCTGTTTTTT
cdr3_aa: CASGLGQGNTGELFF
clone_size: NA
d_call: NA
v_call: TRBV12-5
j_call: TRBJ2-2

cdr3_nt: TGTGCCAGCAGCCAAAATACGACAGGCCCCTATAGCAATCAGCCCCAGCATTTT
cdr3_aa: CASSQNTTGPYSNQPQHF
clone_size: NA
d_call: NA
v_call: TRBV3-1/TRBV3-2
j_call: TRBJ1-5

cdr3_nt: TGTGCCAGCAGCTTGATCGGTCGGAGCTCCTACGAGCAGTACTTC
cdr3_aa: CASSLIGRSSYEQYF
clone_size: once
d_call: NA
v_call: TRBV7-2
j_call: TRBJ2-7

cdr3_nt: TGTGCCACCAGTGGCAGGGGCATTCTTTATGGCTACACCTTC
cdr3_aa: CATSGRGILYGYTF
clone_size: NA
d_call: NA
v_call: TRBV24-1
j_call: TRBJ1-2

cdr3_nt: TGTGCCAGCACTTCCCGTATGAACACTGAAGCTTTCTTT
cdr3_aa: CASTSRMNTEAFF
clone_size: NA
d_call: NA
v_call: TRBV7-9
j_call: TRBJ1-1

cdr3_nt: TGTGCCAGCAGCGTAGTGGGGAACGGAGGTTCTGAAGCTTTCTTT
cdr3_aa: CASSVVGNGGSEAFF
clone_size: once
d_call: NA
v_call: TRBV9
j_call: TRBJ1-1

cdr3_nt: TGTGCCAGCAGTGGCCAGGGGGCTGGTGAAGCTTTCTTT
cdr3_aa: CASSGQGAGEAFF
clone_size: NA
d_call: TRBD1
v_call: TRBV2
j_call: TRBJ1-1

cdr3_nt: TGTGCCAGCAGCCGTCTCATGTTCCGGGACTTGGCTAATGAGCAGTTCTTC
cdr3_aa: CASSRLMFRDLANEQFF
clone_size: NA
d_call: NA
v_call: TRBV27
j_call: TRBJ2-1

cdr3_nt: TGTGCCAGCAGTGATCGGCCCGGGGATTCACCCCTCCACTTT
cdr3_aa: CASSDRPGDSPLHF
clone_size: NA
d_call: NA
v_call: TRBV2
j_call: TRBJ1-6

cdr3_nt: TGCGCCAGCAGTGAGTCGACAGGGGACTCTGGAAACACCATATATTTT
cdr3_aa: CASSESTGDSGNTIYF
clone_size: NA
d_call: TRBD1
v_call: TRBV10-1
j_call: TRBJ1-3

cdr3_nt: TGTGCCAGCAGCTCGACTGGACTAGCGGGGGCCTACAATGAGCAGTTCTTC
cdr3_aa: CASSSTGLAGAYNEQFF
clone_size: NA
d_call: TRBD2
v_call: TRBV7-2
j_call: TRBJ2-1

cdr3_nt: TGTGCCAGCAGTTTGGGGACTAGCCTGGACATTCAGTACTTC
cdr3_aa: CASSLGTSLDIQYF
clone_size: NA
d_call: TRBD2
v_call: TRBV27
j_call: TRBJ2-4

cdr3_nt: TGTGCCAGCAGAGGACCAGGGGCTGGAAACACCATATATTTT
cdr3_aa: CASRGPGAGNTIYF
clone_size: NA
d_call: NA
v_call: TRBV28
j_call: TRBJ1-3

cdr3_nt: TGTGCCAGCAGCTTAAGGCTAGCGAAAACCGGGGAGCTGTTTTTT
cdr3_aa: CASSLRLAKTGELFF
clone_size: NA
d_call: NA
v_call: TRBV7-2
j_call: TRBJ2-2

cdr3_nt: TGCGCCAGCAGCTTGGCAGAGAACACTGAAGCTTTCTTT
cdr3_aa: CASSLAENTEAFF
clone_size: NA
d_call: NA
v_call: TRBV5-1
j_call: TRBJ1-1

cdr3_nt: TGTGCCAGCAGTCTCTATTTTGGAGGTGAAGCTTTCTTT
cdr3_aa: CASSLYFGGEAFF
clone_size: NA
d_call: NA
v_call: TRBV12-3/TRBV12-4
j_call: TRBJ1-1

cdr3_nt: TGTGCCAGCAGCTTGGATCAGATGAACACTGAAGCTTTCTTT
cdr3_aa: CASSLDQMNTEAFF
clone_size: NA
d_call: NA
v_call: TRBV5-4
j_call: TRBJ1-1

cdr3_nt: TGTGCCAGCAGCTTTAGTTCCCCCCTTATGAGGGAGACCCAGTACTTC
cdr3_aa: CASSFSSPLMRETQYF
clone_size: NA
d_call: NA
v_call: TRBV7-4
j_call: TRBJ2-5

cdr3_nt: TGTGCCAGCTCGGACAGGATCTATGGCTACACCTTC
cdr3_aa: CASSDRIYGYTF
clone_size: many
d_call: TRBD1
v_call: TRBV2
j_call: TRBJ1-2

cdr3_nt: TGTGCCAGCAGCTTCGAGGTAGTCGGGGAGCTGTTTTTT
cdr3_aa: CASSFEVVGELFF
clone_size: NA
d_call: NA
v_call: TRBV5-6
j_call: TRBJ2-2

cdr3_nt: TGTGCCAGCAGCATCGGACAGGGAGGCTCAGAGACCCAGTACTTC
cdr3_aa: CASSIGQGGSETQYF
clone_size: NA
d_call: TRBD1
v_call: TRBV5-4
j_call: TRBJ2-5

cdr3_nt: TGTGCCAGCAGTGAATTGGACAGGGCTAACTATGGCTACACCTTC
cdr3_aa: CASSELDRANYGYTF
clone_size: NA
d_call: TRBD1
v_call: TRBV6-1
j_call: TRBJ1-2

cdr3_nt: TGTGCCAGCAGCCAAGTAGGGGGGGCGAACACTGAAGCTTTCTTT
cdr3_aa: CASSQVGGANTEAFF
clone_size: NA
d_call: NA
v_call: TRBV4-2
j_call: TRBJ1-1

cdr3_nt: TGTGCCAGCAGCTTAGGTGGACTCCGATCTGGAAACACCATATATTTT
cdr3_aa: CASSLGGLRSGNTIYF
clone_size: NA
d_call: NA
v_call: TRBV7-9
j_call: TRBJ1-3

cdr3_nt: TGTGCCAGCTCAGGACAGGGAGGAGAAAAACTGTTTTTT
cdr3_aa: CASSGQGGEKLFF
clone_size: NA
d_call: TRBD1
v_call: TRBV18
j_call: TRBJ1-4

cdr3_nt: TGTGCCAGCAGCCAGCTAGCGGGGGCCTACAATGAGCAGTTCTTC
cdr3_aa: CASSQLAGAYNEQFF
clone_size: NA
d_call: TRBD2
v_call: TRBV3-1/TRBV3-2
j_call: TRBJ2-1

cdr3_nt: TGTGCCAGCATGATCGACAGGATGAACACTGAAGCTTTCTTT
cdr3_aa: CASMIDRMNTEAFF
clone_size: NA
d_call: NA
v_call: TRBV2
j_call: TRBJ1-1

cdr3_nt: TGTGCCAGCAGCTTAGTGAGACTAGCGGAGCAGTTCTTC
cdr3_aa: CASSLVRLAEQFF
clone_size: NA
d_call: TRBD2
v_call: TRBV7-8
j_call: TRBJ2-1

cdr3_nt: TGTGCCTGGAGCTCAGGGGGTGCGGCAGGTTCACCCCTCCACTTT
cdr3_aa: CAWSSGGAAGSPLHF
clone_size: NA
d_call: TRBD1
v_call: TRBV30
j_call: TRBJ1-6

cdr3_nt: TGTGCCAGTAGTATAATTTACGGGACAGGGGGAGAGGAGACCCAGTACTTC
cdr3_aa: CASSIIYGTGGEETQYF
clone_size: NA
d_call: TRBD1
v_call: TRBV19
j_call: TRBJ2-5

cdr3_nt: TGTGCCAGCAGCCATACCCGGGACAGGAGCCATACCTTC
cdr3_aa: CASSHTRDRSHTF
clone_size: few
d_call: TRBD1
v_call: TRBV3-1/TRBV3-2
j_call: TRBJ1-2

cdr3_nt: TGTGCCAGCAGTTACCGTGATACGCAGTATTTT
cdr3_aa: CASSYRDTQYF
clone_size: NA
d_call: NA
v_call: TRBV6-6
j_call: TRBJ2-3

cdr3_nt: TGTGCCAGCAGTTTATCGTTGGGGGGTATCCCAGATACGCAGTATTTT
cdr3_aa: CASSLSLGGIPDTQYF
clone_size: once
d_call: NA
v_call: TRBV27
j_call: TRBJ2-3

cdr3_nt: TGCGCCAGCAGCCAAACTAGGACAGATACTAATGAAAAACTGTTTTTT
cdr3_aa: CASSQTRTDTNEKLFF
clone_size: NA
d_call: NA
v_call: TRBV4-1
j_call: TRBJ1-4

cdr3_nt: TGTGCCAGCAGTGAGAGATTTTGGGACAGGGGGCTCTACGAGCAGTACTTC
cdr3_aa: CASSERFWDRGLYEQYF
clone_size: NA
d_call: TRBD1
v_call: TRBV6-1
j_call: TRBJ2-7

cdr3_nt: TGTGCCAGCAGCCAAGATATCGCTCGGGCGGGACTAGGAAATGAGCAGTTCTTC
cdr3_aa: CASSQDIARAGLGNEQFF
clone_size: NA
d_call: TRBD2
v_call: TRBV14
j_call: TRBJ2-1

cdr3_nt: TGTGCCAGCAGGACTTTAACAGATACGCAGTATTTT
cdr3_aa: CASRTLTDTQYF
clone_size: NA
d_call: NA
v_call: TRBV27
j_call: TRBJ2-3